This TCR beta chain comes out of a study of shared clonotypes between healthy human individuals. Study-wide background: Each donor's CD8 memory used one plate, CD8 naive two, each CD4 subset three.

Donors were healthy HIV-negative adults without recent acute infections or vaccinations. Nashville, Tennessee was home to all donors, each a Caucasian adult. A note on this clone: What it binds is unknown.

Using immunoSEQ multiplex PCR, the repertoire was profiled, and TCRdb retains in-frame clones only, with some absent. This repertoire shows 1.4 million or so clones, 97% to 99% found once; its top ten account for 0.36%. Points from the study as a whole: Compared with memory subsets, naive subsets generally had larger estimated richness.

The V and J ends lost 10 bases and 0 bases respectively, with 14 bases between them. Germline loops: CDR1 SGHRS, CDR2 YFSETQ. This CDR3 spans 15 amino acids. The genes are TRBV5-1 and TRBJ2-6; D perhaps matches TRBD1 (6 bases). The specimen was naive CD4+ T cells sorted from blood. The subset: CD45RA+ positively selected. This clonotype was sampled from a young man in good health. CDR3 sequence: CACRQAASGANVLTF. The CDR3, as DNA: TGCGCCTGCCGACAGGCCGCCTCTGGGGCCAACGTCCTGACTTTC.